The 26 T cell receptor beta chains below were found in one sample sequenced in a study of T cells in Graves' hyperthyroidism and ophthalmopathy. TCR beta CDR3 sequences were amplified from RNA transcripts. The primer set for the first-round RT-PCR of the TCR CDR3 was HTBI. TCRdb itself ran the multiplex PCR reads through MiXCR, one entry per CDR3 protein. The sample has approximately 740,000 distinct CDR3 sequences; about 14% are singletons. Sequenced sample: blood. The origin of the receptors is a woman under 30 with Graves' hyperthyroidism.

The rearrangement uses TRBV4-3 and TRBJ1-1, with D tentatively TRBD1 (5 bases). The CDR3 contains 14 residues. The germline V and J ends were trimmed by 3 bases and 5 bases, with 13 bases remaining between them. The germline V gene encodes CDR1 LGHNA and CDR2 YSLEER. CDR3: CASSQGVASTEAFF. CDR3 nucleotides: TGCGCCAGCAGCCAGGGGGTGGCGAGTACTGAAGCTTTCTTT.

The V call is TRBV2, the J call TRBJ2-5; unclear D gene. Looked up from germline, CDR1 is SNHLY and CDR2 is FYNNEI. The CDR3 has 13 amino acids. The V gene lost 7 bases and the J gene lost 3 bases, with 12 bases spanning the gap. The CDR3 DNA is TGTGCCAGCAACATTGGCCGGGAAGAGACCCAGTACTTC. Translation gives CASNIGREETQYF.

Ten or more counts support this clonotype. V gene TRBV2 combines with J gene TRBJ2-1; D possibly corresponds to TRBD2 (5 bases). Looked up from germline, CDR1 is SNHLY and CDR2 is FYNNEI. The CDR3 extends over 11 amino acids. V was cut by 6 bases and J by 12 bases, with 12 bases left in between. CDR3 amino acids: CASRGSGAQFF. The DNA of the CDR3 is TGTGCCAGCAGGGGGAGTGGCGCGCAGTTCTTC.

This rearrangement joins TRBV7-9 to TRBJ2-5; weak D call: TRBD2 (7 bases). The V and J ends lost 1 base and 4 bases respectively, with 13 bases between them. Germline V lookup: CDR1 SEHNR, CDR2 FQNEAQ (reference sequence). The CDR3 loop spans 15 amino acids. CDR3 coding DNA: TGTGCCAGCAGCTTAGTATTAGGGGGGGGAGAGACCCAGTACTTC. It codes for CASSLVLGGGETQYF.

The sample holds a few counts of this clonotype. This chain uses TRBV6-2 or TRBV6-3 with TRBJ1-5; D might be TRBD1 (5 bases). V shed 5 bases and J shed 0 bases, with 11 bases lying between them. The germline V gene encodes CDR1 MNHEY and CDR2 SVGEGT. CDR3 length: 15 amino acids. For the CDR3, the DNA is TGTGCCAGCAGTGGGGGACGGGATAGCAATCAGCCCCAGCATTTT. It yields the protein CASSGGRDSNQPQHF.

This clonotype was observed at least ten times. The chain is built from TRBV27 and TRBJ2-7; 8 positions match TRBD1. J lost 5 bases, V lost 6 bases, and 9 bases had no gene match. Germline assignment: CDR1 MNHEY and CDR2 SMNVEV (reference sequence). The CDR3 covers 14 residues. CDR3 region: CASSRWTGSHEQYF. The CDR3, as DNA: TGTGCCAGCAGCCGATGGACAGGGTCGCACGAGCAGTACTTC.

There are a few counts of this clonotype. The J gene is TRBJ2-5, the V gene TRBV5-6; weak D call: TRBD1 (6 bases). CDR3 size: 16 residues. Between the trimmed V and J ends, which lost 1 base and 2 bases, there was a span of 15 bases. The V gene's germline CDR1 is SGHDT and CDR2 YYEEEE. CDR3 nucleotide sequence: TGTGCCAGCAGCTTGATGGATTTGAGGGGGCAAGAGACCCAGTACTTC. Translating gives CASSLMDLRGQETQYF.

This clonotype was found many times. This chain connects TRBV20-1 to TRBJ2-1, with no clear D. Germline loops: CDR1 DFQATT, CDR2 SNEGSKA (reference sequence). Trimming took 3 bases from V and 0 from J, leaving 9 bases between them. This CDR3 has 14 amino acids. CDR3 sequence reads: CSARGLNSYNEQFF. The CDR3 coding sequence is TGCAGTGCTAGGGGTTTAAACTCCTACAATGAGCAGTTCTTC.

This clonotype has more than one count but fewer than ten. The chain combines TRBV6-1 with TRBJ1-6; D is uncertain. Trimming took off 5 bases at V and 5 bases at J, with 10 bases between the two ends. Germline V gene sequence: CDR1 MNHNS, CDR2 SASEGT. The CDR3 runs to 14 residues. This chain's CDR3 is CASSRQPNNSPLHF. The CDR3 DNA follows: TGTGCCAGCAGTAGACAACCTAATAATTCACCCCTCCACTTT.

The CDR3 region is CASSLETLGIRREQYF. CDR3 in DNA: TGCGCCAGCAGCTTGGAAACTCTTGGGATTCGGCGGGAGCAGTACTTC. The chain uses TRBV5-1 and TRBJ2-7, with D unresolved. The CDR3 has 16 amino acids. Per germline, CDR1 SGHRS and CDR2 YFSETQ. The V and J ends lost 0 bases and 7 bases respectively, with 20 bases between them.

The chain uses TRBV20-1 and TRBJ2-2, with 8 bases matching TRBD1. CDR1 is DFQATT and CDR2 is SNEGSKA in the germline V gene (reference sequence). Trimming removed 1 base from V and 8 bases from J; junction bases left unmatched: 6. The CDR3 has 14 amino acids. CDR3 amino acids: CSARGARTGGELFF. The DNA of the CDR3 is TGCAGTGCTAGAGGGGCCCGGACAGGGGGGGAGCTGTTTTTT.

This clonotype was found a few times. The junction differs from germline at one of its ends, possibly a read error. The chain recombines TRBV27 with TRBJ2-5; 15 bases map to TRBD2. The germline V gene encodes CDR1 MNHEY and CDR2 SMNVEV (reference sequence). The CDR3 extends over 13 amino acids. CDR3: CASSPGLAGGMHF. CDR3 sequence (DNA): TGTGCCAGCAGTCCGGGACTAGCGGGGGGCATGCACTTC.

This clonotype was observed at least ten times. Here the CDR3 reads CASSSAGGKFNEQFF. CDR3 nucleotides: TGTGCCAGCAGCTCTGCAGGGGGGAAATTCAATGAGCAGTTCTTC. The chain recombines TRBV7-3 with TRBJ2-1; a possible D gene is TRBD1 (7 bases). The germline CDR1 and CDR2 sequences are SGHTA and FQGTGA. The CDR3 has 15 residues. Deletions cut 4 bases from V and 6 bases from J, with 16 bases between. The full variable domain, in which reference TRBV7-3 and TRBJ2-1 provide the parts outside the CDR3, is GAGVSQTPSNKVTEKGKYVELRCDPISGHTALYWYRQSLGQGPEFLIYFQGTGAADDSGLPNDRFFAVRPEGSVSTLKIQRTERGDSAVYLCASSSAGGKFNEQFFGPGTRLTVL.

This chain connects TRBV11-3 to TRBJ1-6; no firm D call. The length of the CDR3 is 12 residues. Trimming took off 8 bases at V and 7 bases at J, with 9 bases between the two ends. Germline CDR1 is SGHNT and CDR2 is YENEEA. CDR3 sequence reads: CASARENSPLHF. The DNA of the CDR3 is TGTGCCAGCGCAAGGGAAAATTCACCCCTCCACTTT.

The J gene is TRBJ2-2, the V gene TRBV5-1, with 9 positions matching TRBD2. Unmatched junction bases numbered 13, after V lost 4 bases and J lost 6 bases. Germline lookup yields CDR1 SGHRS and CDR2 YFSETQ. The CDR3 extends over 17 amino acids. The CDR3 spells CASSQGTSFVFPGELFF. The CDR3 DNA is TGCGCCAGCAGCCAAGGGACTAGCTTTGTTTTCCCCGGGGAGCTGTTTTTT.

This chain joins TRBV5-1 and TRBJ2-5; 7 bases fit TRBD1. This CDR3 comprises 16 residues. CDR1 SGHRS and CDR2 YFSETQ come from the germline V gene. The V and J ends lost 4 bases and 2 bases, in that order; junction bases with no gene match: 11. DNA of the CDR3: TGCGCCAGCAGCGAGACGACAGGGAACCGTCAAGAGACCCAGTACTTC. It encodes CASSETTGNRQETQYF.

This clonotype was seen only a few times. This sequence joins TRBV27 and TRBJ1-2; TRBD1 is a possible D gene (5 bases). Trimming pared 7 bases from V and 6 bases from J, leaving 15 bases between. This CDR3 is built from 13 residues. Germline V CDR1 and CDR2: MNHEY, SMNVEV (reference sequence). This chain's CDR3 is CASKKTDLNGYTF. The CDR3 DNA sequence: TGTGCCAGCAAAAAGACAGACCTGAATGGCTACACCTTC.

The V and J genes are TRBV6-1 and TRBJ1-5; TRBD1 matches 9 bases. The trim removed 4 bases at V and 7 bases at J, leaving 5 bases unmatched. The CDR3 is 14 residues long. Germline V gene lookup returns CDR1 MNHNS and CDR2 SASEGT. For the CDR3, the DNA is TGTGCCAGCAGTGGAGGGACAGGGCAACAGCCCCAGCATTTT. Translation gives CASSGGTGQQPQHF.

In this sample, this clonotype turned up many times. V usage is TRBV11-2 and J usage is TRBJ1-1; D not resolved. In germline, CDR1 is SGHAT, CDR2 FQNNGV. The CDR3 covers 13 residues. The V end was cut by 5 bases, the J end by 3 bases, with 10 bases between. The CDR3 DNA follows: TGTGCCAGCAGCCTCTATGGTCACACTGAAGCTTTCTTT. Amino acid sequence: CASSLYGHTEAFF.

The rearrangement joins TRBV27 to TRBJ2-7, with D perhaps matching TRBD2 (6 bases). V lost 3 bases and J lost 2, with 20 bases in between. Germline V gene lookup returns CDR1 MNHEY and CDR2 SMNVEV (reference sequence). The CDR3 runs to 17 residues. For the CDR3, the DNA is TGTGCCAGCAGTTTGGCCCTTTCAGAACTAGCAGCCTACGAGCAGTACTTC. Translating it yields CASSLALSELAAYEQYF.

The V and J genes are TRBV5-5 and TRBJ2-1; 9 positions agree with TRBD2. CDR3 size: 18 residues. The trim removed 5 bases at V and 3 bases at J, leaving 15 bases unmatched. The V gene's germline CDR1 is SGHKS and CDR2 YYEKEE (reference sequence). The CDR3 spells CASSPKPLAGYYYNEQFF. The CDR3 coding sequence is TGTGCCAGCAGTCCAAAGCCGCTAGCGGGGTACTACTACAATGAGCAGTTCTTC.

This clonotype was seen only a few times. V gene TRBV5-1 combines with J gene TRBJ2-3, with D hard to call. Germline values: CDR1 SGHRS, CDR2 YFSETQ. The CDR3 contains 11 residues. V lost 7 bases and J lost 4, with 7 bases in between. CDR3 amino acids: CASGYADTQYF. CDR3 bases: TGCGCCAGCGGGTACGCAGATACGCAGTATTTT.

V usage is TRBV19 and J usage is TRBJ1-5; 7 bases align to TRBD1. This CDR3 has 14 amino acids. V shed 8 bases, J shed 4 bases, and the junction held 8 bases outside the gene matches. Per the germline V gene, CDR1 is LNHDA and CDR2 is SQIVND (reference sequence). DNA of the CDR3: TGTGCCAGTGGGGGACAGATGACAAATCAGCCCCAGCATTTT. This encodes CASGGQMTNQPQHF. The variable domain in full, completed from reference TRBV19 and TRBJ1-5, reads DGGITQSPKYLFRKEGQNVTLSCEQNLNHDAMYWYRQDPGQGLRLIYYSQIVNDFQKGDIAEGYSVSREKKESFPLTVTSAQKNPTAFYLCASGGQMTNQPQHFGDGTRLSIL.

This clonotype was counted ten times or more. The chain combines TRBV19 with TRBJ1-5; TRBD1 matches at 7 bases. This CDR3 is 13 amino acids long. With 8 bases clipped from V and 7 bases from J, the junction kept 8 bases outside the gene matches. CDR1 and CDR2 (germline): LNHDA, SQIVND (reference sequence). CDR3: CASDRDRGQPQHF. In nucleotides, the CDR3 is TGTGCCAGTGACCGGGACAGAGGACAGCCCCAGCATTTT. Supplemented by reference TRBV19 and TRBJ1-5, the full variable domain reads DGGITQSPKYLFRKEGQNVTLSCEQNLNHDAMYWYRQDPGQGLRLIYYSQIVNDFQKGDIAEGYSVSREKKESFPLTVTSAQKNPTAFYLCASDRDRGQPQHFGDGTRLSIL.

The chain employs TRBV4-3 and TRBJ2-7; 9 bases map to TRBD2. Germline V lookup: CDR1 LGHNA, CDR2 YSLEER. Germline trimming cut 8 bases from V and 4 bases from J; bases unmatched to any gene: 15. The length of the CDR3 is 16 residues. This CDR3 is CASPPVGSGSFYEQYF. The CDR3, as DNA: TGCGCCAGCCCTCCGGTGGGTAGCGGGAGTTTTTACGAGCAGTACTTC.

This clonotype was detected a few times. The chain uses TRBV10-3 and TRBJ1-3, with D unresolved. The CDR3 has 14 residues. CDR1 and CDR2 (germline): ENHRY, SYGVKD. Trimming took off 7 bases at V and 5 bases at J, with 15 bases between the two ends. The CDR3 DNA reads TGTGCCATCACCGAAACATTGGAGCGAAACACCATATATTTT. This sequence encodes CAITETLERNTIYF.